The present T cell receptor beta chain was sequenced within a study of T-cell reconstitution after alpha-beta-depleted transplantation in children. Study-wide results and limits: Newly produced T cells mostly accounted for T-cell counts and diversity one year post-transplant. Reportedly, alpha-beta T cells present about two months post-transplant originated from several hundred expanded clones of graft origin.

J gave up 4 bases and V 1 base, and 9 bases lay outside the gene matches. The length of the CDR3 is 17 residues. CDR1 and CDR2 (germline): SGHAT, FQNNGV. Preparing the TCRbeta library involved the use of unique molecular identifiers. TCRdb independently ran MiXCR on the PCR reads; one entry per CDR3 protein. This table holds fewer than 500,000 distinct CDR3 sequences, roughly 44% found once. About this clonotype: What it binds is not known.

The source of this sequence is a girl between 2 and 10 years old with aplastic anemia, due to receive a stem cell transplant. This specimen consisted of PBMCs, obtained before TCRalphabeta/CD19-depleted stem cell transplant. The V call is TRBV11-2, the J call TRBJ2-1, with 8 positions matching TRBD2. CDR3 region: CASSLGLYAGGYNEQFF. The CDR3 coding sequence is TGTGCCAGCAGCTTAGGTCTCTATGCGGGAGGATACAATGAGCAGTTCTTC.